This entry describes one T cell receptor (beta chain). The antigen is not known. This record belongs to a study of cytomegalovirus exposure and HLA in healthy donors. Overall study results and limits: Usually a TCR sequence was rare, but some public TCRs were found in many donors. Earlier analysis yielded a pattern in which most TCR beta V segments were productive about 87% or about 30% of the time.

The CDR3 runs 12 residues. Trimming took 2 bases from V and 7 from J, leaving 9 bases between them. Per germline, CDR1 GTSNPN and CDR2 SVGIG (reference sequence). PCR amplification relied on 60 Vbeta primers (plus 13 Jbeta primers). Some clones are missing from TCRdb's copy, which holds only in-frame ones; the method was immunoSEQ multiplex PCR. The sample has under 100,000 clones, about 77% seen once. The specimen sequenced was PBMCs. The source is a man aged 45-60 years in good health and CMV-seronegative. The chain uses TRBV30 and TRBJ2-1; TRBD2 is a possible D gene (6 bases). This CDR3 reads CAWSNRGNEQFF. The CDR3 DNA sequence: TGTGCCTGGAGTAATCGGGGGAATGAGCAGTTCTTC.